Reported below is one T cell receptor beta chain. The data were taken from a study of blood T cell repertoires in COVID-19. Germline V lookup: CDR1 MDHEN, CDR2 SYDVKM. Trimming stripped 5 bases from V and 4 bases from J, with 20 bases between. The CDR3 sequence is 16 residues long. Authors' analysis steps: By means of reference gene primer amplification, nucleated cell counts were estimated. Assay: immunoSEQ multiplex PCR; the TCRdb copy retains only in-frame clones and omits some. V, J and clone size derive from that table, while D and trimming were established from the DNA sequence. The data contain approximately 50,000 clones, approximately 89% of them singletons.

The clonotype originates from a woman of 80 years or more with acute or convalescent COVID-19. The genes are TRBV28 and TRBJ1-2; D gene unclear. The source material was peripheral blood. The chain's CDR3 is CASSRSGGSTLYGYTF. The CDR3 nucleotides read TGTGCCAGCAGTCGGTCGGGAGGCTCAACCCTCTATGGCTACACCTTC.